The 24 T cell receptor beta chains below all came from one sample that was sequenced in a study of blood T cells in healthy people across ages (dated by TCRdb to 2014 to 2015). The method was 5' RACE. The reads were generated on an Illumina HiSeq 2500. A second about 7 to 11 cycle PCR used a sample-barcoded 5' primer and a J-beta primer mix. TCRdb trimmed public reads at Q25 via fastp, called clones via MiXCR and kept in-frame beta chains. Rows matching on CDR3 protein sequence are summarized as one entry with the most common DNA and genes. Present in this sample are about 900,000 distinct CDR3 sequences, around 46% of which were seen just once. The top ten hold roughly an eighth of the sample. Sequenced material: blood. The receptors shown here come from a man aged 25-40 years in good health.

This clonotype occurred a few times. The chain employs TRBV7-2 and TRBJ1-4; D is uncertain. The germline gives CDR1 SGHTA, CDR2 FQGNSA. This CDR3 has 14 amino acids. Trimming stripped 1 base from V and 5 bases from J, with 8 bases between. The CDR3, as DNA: TGTGCCAGCAGCTTAGTAGGGATCAATGAAAAACTGTTTTTT. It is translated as CASSLVGINEKLFF.

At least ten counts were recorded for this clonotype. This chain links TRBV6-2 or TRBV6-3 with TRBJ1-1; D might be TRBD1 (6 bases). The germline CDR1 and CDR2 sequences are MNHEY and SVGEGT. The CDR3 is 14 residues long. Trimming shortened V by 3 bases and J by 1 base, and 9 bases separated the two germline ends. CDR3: CASSYGQKNTEAFF. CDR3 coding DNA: TGTGCCAGCAGTTATGGACAGAAGAACACTGAAGCTTTCTTT.

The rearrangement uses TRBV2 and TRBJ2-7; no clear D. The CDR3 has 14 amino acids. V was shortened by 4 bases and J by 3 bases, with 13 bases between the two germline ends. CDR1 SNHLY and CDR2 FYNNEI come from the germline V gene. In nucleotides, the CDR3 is TGTGCCAGCAGTGTTGACCCAGCACGCTACGAGCAGTACTTC. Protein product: CASSVDPARYEQYF. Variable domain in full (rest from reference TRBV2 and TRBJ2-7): EPEVTQTPSHQVTQMGQEVILRCVPISNHLYFYWYRQILGQKVEFLVSFYNNEISEKSEIFDDQFSVERPDGSNFTLKIRSTKLEDSAMYFCASSVDPARYEQYFGPGTRLTVT.

The CDR3 DNA follows: TGTGCCAGCAGCGTCACAGGGGGCGCTTGGAACACCGGGGAGCTGTTTTTT. Protein: CASSVTGGAWNTGELFF. This chain uses TRBV9 with TRBJ2-2, with 9 bases aligning to TRBD1. The CDR3 has 17 residues. Germline V gives CDR1 SGDLS, CDR2 YYNGEE. The trim removed 2 bases at V and 1 base at J, leaving 6 bases unmatched.

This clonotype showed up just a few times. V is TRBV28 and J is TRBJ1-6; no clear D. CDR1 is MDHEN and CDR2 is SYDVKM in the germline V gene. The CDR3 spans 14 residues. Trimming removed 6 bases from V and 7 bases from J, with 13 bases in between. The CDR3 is CASSTHLLNSPLHF. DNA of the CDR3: TGTGCCAGCAGCACACACCTCCTAAATTCACCCCTCCACTTT.

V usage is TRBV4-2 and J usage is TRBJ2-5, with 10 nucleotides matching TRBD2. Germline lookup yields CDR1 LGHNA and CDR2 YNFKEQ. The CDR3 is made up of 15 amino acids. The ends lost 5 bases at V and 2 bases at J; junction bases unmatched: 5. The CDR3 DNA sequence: TGTGCCAGCAGCACCCTTAGCGGGGGGCAAGAGACCCAGTACTTC. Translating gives CASSTLSGGQETQYF.

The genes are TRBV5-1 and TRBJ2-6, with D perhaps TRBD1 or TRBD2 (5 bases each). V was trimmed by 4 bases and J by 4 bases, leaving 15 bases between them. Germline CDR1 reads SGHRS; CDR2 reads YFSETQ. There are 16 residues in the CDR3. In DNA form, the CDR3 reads TGCGCCAGCAGCCAGATCTCAGGGAGCGGGGCCAACGTCCTGACTTTC. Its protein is CASSQISGSGANVLTF. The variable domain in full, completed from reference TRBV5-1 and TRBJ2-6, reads KAGVTQTPRYLIKTRGQQVTLSCSPISGHRSVSWYQQTPGQGLQFLFEYFSETQRNKGNFPGRFSGRQFSNSRSEMNVSTLELGDSALYLCASSQISGSGANVLTFGAGSRLTVL.

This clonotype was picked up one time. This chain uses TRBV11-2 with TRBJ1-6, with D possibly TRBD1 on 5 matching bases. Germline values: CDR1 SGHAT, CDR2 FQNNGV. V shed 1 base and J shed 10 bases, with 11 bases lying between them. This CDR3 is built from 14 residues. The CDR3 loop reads CASSLANWGSPLHF. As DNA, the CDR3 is TGTGCCAGCAGCTTAGCGAACTGGGGCTCACCCCTCCACTTT.

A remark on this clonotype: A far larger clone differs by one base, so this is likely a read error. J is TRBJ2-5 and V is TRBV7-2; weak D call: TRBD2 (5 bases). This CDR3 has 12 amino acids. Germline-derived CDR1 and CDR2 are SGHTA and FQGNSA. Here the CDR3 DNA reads TGTGCCCGCAGCTTAAGAGGGGAGACCCAGTACTTC. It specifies CARSLRGETQYF.

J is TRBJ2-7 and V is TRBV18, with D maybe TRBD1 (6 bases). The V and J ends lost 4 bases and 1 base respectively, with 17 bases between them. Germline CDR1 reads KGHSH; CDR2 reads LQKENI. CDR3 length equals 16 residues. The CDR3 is CASSLRAGDDSYEQYF. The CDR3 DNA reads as TGTGCCAGCTCACTTCGCGCAGGGGACGATTCCTACGAGCAGTACTTC.

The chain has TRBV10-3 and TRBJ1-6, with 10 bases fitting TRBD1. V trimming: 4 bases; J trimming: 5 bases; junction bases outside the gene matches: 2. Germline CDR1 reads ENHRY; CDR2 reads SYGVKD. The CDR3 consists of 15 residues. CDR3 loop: CAISGGTGDNSPLHF. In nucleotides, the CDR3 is TGTGCCATCAGTGGGGGGACAGGGGATAATTCACCCCTCCACTTT.

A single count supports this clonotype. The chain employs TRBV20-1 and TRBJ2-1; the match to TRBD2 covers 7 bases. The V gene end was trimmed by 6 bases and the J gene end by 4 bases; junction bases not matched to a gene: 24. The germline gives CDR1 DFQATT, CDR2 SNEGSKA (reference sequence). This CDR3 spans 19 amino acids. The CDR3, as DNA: TGCAGTGCCCTGAGCCAAGGAAGTCCCGGACTAGGGGCTTACAATGAGCAGTTCTTC. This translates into CSALSQGSPGLGAYNEQFF.

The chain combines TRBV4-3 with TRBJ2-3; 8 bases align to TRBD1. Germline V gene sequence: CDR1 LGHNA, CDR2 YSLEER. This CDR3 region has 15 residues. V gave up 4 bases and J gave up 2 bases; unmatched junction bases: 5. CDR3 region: CASSPGQEITDTQYF. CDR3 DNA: TGCGCCAGCAGCCCGGGACAGGAAATCACAGATACGCAGTATTTT.

The CDR3 DNA is TGCGCCAGCAGCCAAGATTTCCCCCAGGGGAGCTACAATGAGCAGTACTTC. Amino acid sequence: CASSQDFPQGSYNEQYF. This chain joins TRBV4-1 and TRBJ2-7; tentatively, D is TRBD1 (6 bases). This CDR3 spans 17 amino acids. CDR1 and CDR2 from the germline V gene are MGHRA and YSYEKL. Trimming pared 0 bases from V and 7 bases from J, leaving 22 bases between.

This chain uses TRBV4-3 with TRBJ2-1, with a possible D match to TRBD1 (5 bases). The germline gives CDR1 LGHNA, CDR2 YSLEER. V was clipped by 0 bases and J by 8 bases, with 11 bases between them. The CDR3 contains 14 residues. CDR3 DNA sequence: TGCGCCAGCAGCCAAGAAGGCAGGGTTGATGAGCAGTTCTTC. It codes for CASSQEGRVDEQFF.

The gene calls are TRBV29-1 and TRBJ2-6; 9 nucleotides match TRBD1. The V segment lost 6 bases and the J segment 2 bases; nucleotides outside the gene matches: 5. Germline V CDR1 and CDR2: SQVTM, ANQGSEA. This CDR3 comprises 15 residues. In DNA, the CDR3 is TGCAGCGTCAGACAGGGGGAAGCTGGGGCCAACGTCCTGACTTTC. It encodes CSVRQGEAGANVLTF. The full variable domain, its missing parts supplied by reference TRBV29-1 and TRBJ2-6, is SAVISQKPSRDICQRGTSLTIQCQVDSQVTMMFWYRQQPGQSLTLIATANQGSEATYESGFVIDKFPISRPNLTFSTLTVSNMSPEDSSIYLCSVRQGEAGANVLTFGAGSRLTVL.

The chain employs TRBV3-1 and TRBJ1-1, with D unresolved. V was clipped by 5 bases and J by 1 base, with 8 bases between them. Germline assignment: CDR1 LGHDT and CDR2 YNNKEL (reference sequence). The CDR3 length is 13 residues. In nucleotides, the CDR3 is TGTGCCAGCAGCGCTAGGAAGAACACTGAAGCTTTCTTT. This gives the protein CASSARKNTEAFF.

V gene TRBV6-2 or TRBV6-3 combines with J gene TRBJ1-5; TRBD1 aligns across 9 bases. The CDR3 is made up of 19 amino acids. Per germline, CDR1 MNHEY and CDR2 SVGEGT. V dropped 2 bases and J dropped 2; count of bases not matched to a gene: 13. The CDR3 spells CASSYPGPGTGFGNQPQHF. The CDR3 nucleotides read TGTGCCAGCAGTTACCCCGGTCCCGGGACAGGGTTTGGCAATCAGCCCCAGCATTTT.

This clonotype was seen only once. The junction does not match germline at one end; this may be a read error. The CDR3 sequence: CASSWREGNQPQHF. Written as DNA, the CDR3 is TGTGCCAGTAGCTGGAGGGAGGGCAATCAGCCCCAGCATTTT. This rearrangement joins TRBV7-8 to TRBJ1-5, with D uncertain. The length of the CDR3 is 14 residues. Germline lookup yields CDR1 SGHVS and CDR2 FQNEAQ.

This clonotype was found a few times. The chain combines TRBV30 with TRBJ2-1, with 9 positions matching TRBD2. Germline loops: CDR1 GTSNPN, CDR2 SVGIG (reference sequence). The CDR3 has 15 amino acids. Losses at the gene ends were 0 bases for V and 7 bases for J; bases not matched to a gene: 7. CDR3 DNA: TGTGCCTGGAGTGTTTTGCGGGGGGGCATTAATGAGCAGTTCTTC. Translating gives CAWSVLRGGINEQFF. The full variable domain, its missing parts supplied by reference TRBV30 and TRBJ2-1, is SQTIHQWPATLVQPVGSPLSLECTVEGTSNPNLYWYRQAAGRGLQLLFYSVGIGQISSEVPQNLSASRPQDRQFILSSKKLLLSDSGFYLCAWSVLRGGINEQFFGPGTRLTVL.

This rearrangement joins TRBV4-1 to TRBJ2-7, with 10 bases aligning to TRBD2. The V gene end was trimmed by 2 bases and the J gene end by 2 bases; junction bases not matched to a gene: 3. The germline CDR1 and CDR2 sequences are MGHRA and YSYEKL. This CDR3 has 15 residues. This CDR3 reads CASSQLAGAAYEQYF. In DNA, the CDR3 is TGCGCCAGCAGCCAACTAGCGGGGGCAGCCTACGAGCAGTACTTC.

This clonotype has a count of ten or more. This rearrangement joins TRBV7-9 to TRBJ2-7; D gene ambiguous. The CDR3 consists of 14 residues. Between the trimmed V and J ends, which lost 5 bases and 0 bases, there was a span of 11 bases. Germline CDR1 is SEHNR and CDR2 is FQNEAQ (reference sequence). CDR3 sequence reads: CASSLPASSYEQYF. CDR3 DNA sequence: TGTGCCAGCAGCCTACCAGCCAGCTCCTACGAGCAGTACTTC.

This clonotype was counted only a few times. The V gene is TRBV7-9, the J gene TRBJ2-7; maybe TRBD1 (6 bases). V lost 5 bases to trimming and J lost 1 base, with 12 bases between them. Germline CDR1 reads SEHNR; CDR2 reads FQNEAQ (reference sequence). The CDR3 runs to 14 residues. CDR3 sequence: CASSLHGQSYEQYF. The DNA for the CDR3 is TGTGCCAGCAGCCTACATGGACAGTCCTACGAGCAGTACTTC.

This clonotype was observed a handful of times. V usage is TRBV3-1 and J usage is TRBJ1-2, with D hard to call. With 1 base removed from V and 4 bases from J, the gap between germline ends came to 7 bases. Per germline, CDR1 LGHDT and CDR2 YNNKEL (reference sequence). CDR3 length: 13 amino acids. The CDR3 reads CASSQVQLYGYTF. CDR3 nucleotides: TGTGCCAGCAGCCAAGTGCAGCTCTATGGCTACACCTTC.